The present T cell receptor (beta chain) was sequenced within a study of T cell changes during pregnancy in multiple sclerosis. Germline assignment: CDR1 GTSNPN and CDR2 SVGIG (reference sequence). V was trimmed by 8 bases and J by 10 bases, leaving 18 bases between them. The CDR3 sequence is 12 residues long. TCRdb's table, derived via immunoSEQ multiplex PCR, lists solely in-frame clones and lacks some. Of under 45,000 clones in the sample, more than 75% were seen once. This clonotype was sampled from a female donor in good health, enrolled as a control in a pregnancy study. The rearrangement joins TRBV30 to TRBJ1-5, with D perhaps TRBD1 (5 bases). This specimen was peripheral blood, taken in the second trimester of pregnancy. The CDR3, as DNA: TGTGCCCGGGGGGGGGAGTTTGGACCCCAGCATTTT. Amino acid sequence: CARGGEFGPQHF. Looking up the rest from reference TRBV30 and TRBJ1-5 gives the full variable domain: SQTIHQWPATLVQPVGSPLSLECTVEGTSNPNLYWYRQAAGRGLQLLFYSVGIGQISSEVPQNLSASRPQDRQFILSSKKLLLSDSGFYLCARGGEFGPQHFGDGTRLSIL.